This TCR beta chain stems from a study of beta chain features in type 1 diabetes. Notes on the study in general: Junctions at VDJ sites from type 1 diabetes patients had fewer insertions and more deletions.

Germline V gives CDR1 SGHTA, CDR2 FQGNSA. The CDR3 loop spans 15 amino acids. Deletions cut 5 bases from V and 3 bases from J, with 14 bases between. All of the isolated RNA was reverse transcribed, so expressed TCRB transcripts were sequenced. Clones were sequenced by immunoSEQ multiplex PCR, and TCRdb holds only the in-frame ones, with some missing. The table has a few hundred thousand clones, 25% to 35% seen once. Remarks on this clone: Its antigen is undetermined.

This TCR derives from a man between 18 and 35 years old in good health. The sample comprised naive CD4+ T cells from blood. This rearrangement joins TRBV7-2 to TRBJ2-1; perhaps D is TRBD1 or TRBD2 (5 bases each). CDR3 DNA: TGTGCCAGCAGCCCCACCCGGGGCGTCTACAATGAGCAGTTCTTC. It translates to CASSPTRGVYNEQFF. Full variable domain (missing parts from reference TRBV7-2 and TRBJ2-1): GAGVSQSPSNKVTEKGKDVELRCDPISGHTALYWYRQSLGQGLEFLIYFQGNSAPDKSGLPSDRFSAERTGGSVSTLTIQRTQQEDSAVYLCASSPTRGVYNEQFFGPGTRLTVL.